The entry below gives a single TCR beta chain sequence along with its context. This sample stems from a study of T cells after yellow fever vaccination. Study at large: Any fraction with a low cell number was prepared using SMART-Seq v4 Ultra Low Input.

Each CDR3 protein is one row after TCRdb ran MiXCR on the 5' RACE reads. The sample has 110,000 or so distinct CDR3 sequences, roughly 7.9% seen once. CDR1 and CDR2 from the germline V gene are DFQATT and SNEGSKA (reference sequence). V shed 6 bases, J shed 4 bases, and the junction held 11 bases outside the gene matches. CDR3 length equals 15 residues. The input for sequencing was CD4+ T cells sorted from PBMCs, taken 35 to 50 days after the first yellow fever vaccination. The chain couples TRBV20-1 to TRBJ2-1; 8 positions agree with TRBD2. The receptor was isolated from a man aged 18 to 30 who received the YFV17D yellow fever vaccine. The CDR3 DNA follows: TGCAGTGCCCAGGACTGGACTAGCTTATACAATGAGCAGTTCTTC. It specifies CSAQDWTSLYNEQFF.